This T cell receptor beta chain was recovered during a study of CD8+ T cells in alopecia areata. RNA, once extracted, was reverse transcribed into cDNA for use as the sequencing template. Assay: immunoSEQ multiplex PCR; the TCRdb copy retains only in-frame clones and omits some. The table has 130,000 to 150,000 clones, more than 40% seen once; the top ten hold about 6.8%. The source material was CD4+ T cells sorted from blood. This TCR came from a human donor with alopecia areata.

CDR3 sequence: CASQFGAGELFF. CDR3 nucleotide sequence: TGTGCCAGCCAGTTCGGGGCCGGGGAGCTGTTTTTT. This sequence joins TRBV2 and TRBJ2-2; D is perhaps TRBD2 (5 bases). The V gene lost 8 bases and the J gene lost 6 bases, with 10 bases spanning the gap. The CDR3 has 12 residues. Germline values: CDR1 SNHLY, CDR2 FYNNEI.